Listed below are T cell receptor beta chains from one sample, sequenced in a study of shared clonotypes between healthy human individuals. Assay used: immunoSEQ multiplex PCR; TCRdb lists only in-frame clones, some missing. The repertoire has 2 million to 2.5 million clones, over 85% of them found once; the top ten carry around 0.4%. Sequencing was carried out using naive CD4+ T cells from PBMCs. These receptors came from a man aged 18 to 30 in good health. Some clones in this sample may be carry-over from other donors' samples. CDR3s include the opening cysteine and the closing phenylalanine or tryptophan. Fields, in order: clone size, V gene, D gene, J gene, CDR3 protein, CDR3 DNA. A D gene is named only where the DNA matches it firmly. Clone size is shown for a subset of rows, as once, few, many or a class of expanded clone.

abundance: .; v_gene: TRBV13; d_gene: .; j_gene: TRBJ1-1; CDR3aa: CASSLDLRLGLPTGPNKNTEAFF; CDR3nt: TGTGCCAGCAGCTTAGATTTAAGGTTGGGTCTACCCACCGGGCCCAACAAGAACACTGAAGCTTTCTTT
abundance: .; v_gene: TRBV28; d_gene: .; j_gene: TRBJ2-3; CDR3aa: CASYSSGTDTQYF; CDR3nt: TGTGCCAGCTATTCTAGCGGCACAGATACGCAGTATTTT
abundance: once; v_gene: TRBV2; d_gene: .; j_gene: TRBJ2-1; CDR3aa: CASNPGSSYNEQFF; CDR3nt: TGTGCCAGCAACCCCGGGAGCTCCTACAATGAGCAGTTCTTC
abundance: once; v_gene: TRBV7-9; d_gene: TRBD1; j_gene: TRBJ1-5; CDR3aa: CASSLISGGGNQPQHF; CDR3nt: TGTGCCAGCAGCTTAATTTCAGGGGGCGGGAATCAGCCCCAGCATTTT
abundance: once; v_gene: TRBV6-1; d_gene: .; j_gene: TRBJ1-4; CDR3aa: CASSTGEKLFF; CDR3nt: TGTGCCAGCAGCACGGGGGAAAAACTGTTTTTT
abundance: .; v_gene: TRBV5-1; d_gene: .; j_gene: TRBJ1-5; CDR3aa: CASSPFGGLGGNQPQHF; CDR3nt: TGCGCCAGCAGCCCGTTCGGGGGGCTAGGTGGCAATCAGCCCCAGCATTTT
abundance: .; v_gene: TRBV29-1; d_gene: .; j_gene: TRBJ2-2; CDR3aa: CSGAVHLEGELFF; CDR3nt: TGCAGCGGTGCGGTCCACCTAGAGGGGGAGCTGTTTTTT
abundance: .; v_gene: TRBV9; d_gene: TRBD2; j_gene: TRBJ2-2; CDR3aa: CASSVGRTSGTTGELFF; CDR3nt: TGTGCCAGCAGCGTAGGAAGGACTAGCGGGACCACCGGGGAGCTGTTTTTT
abundance: .; v_gene: TRBV5-1; d_gene: .; j_gene: TRBJ2-3; CDR3aa: CASSLEGDTQYF; CDR3nt: TGCGCCAGCAGCCTAGAGGGTGATACGCAGTATTTT
abundance: .; v_gene: TRBV4-3; d_gene: .; j_gene: TRBJ2-2; CDR3aa: CASSPVRSTNANTGELFF; CDR3nt: TGCGCCAGCAGCCCCGTCCGTTCAACCAATGCGAACACCGGGGAGCTGTTTTTT
abundance: .; v_gene: TRBV6-1; d_gene: .; j_gene: TRBJ2-7; CDR3aa: CASSLYPNEQYF; CDR3nt: TGTGCCAGCAGTCTTTATCCTAACGAGCAGTACTTC
abundance: .; v_gene: TRBV2; d_gene: TRBD2; j_gene: TRBJ2-1; CDR3aa: CASRAGGSSYNEQFF; CDR3nt: TGTGCCAGCAGGGCGGGAGGGAGCTCCTACAATGAGCAGTTCTTC
abundance: .; v_gene: TRBV6-5; d_gene: .; j_gene: TRBJ1-1; CDR3aa: CASSYPTPGRRTEAFF; CDR3nt: TGTGCCAGCAGTTACCCCACGCCGGGACGACGGACTGAAGCTTTCTTT
abundance: .; v_gene: TRBV5-4; d_gene: .; j_gene: TRBJ2-1; CDR3aa: CASSPLLSSYNEQFF; CDR3nt: TGTGCCAGCAGCCCCCTGCTGAGCTCCTACAATGAGCAGTTCTTC
abundance: .; v_gene: TRBV27; d_gene: .; j_gene: TRBJ1-6; CDR3aa: CASSFIDSPLHF; CDR3nt: TGTGCCAGCAGTTTCATAGATTCACCCCTCCACTTT
abundance: .; v_gene: TRBV5-1; d_gene: .; j_gene: TRBJ1-5; CDR3aa: CASSLAQDHSNQPQHF; CDR3nt: TGCGCCAGCAGCTTGGCACAGGACCATAGCAATCAGCCCCAGCATTTT
abundance: once; v_gene: TRBV5-1; d_gene: TRBD2; j_gene: TRBJ2-2; CDR3aa: CASSPLAGGNTGELFF; CDR3nt: TGCGCCAGCAGCCCCCTAGCGGGAGGGAACACCGGGGAGCTGTTTTTT
abundance: .; v_gene: TRBV19; d_gene: .; j_gene: TRBJ1-2; CDR3aa: CARSPSNRKNNYGYTF; CDR3nt: TGTGCCAGATCACCATCAAACAGGAAAAACAACTATGGCTACACCTTC
abundance: .; v_gene: TRBV6-5; d_gene: TRBD1; j_gene: TRBJ2-7; CDR3aa: CASRSGQGGSYEQYF; CDR3nt: TGTGCCAGCAGGTCTGGACAGGGGGGCTCCTACGAGCAGTACTTC
abundance: .; v_gene: TRBV28; d_gene: TRBD1; j_gene: TRBJ1-2; CDR3aa: CASSQRDSERTHPNYGYTF; CDR3nt: TGTGCCAGCAGTCAGAGGGACAGTGAACGCACTCACCCTAACTATGGCTACACCTTC
abundance: .; v_gene: TRBV4-1; d_gene: TRBD2; j_gene: TRBJ2-3; CDR3aa: CASSQDGGEGTDTQYF; CDR3nt: TGCGCCAGCAGCCAAGATGGAGGGGAGGGTACAGATACGCAGTATTTT
abundance: .; v_gene: TRBV5-4; d_gene: .; j_gene: TRBJ1-2; CDR3aa: CASSLGLGGYTF; CDR3nt: TGTGCCAGCAGCCTGGGTCTTGGTGGCTACACCTTC
abundance: .; v_gene: TRBV28; d_gene: TRBD1; j_gene: TRBJ1-2; CDR3aa: CASSEPGGQGYYGYTF; CDR3nt: TGTGCCAGCAGTGAGCCAGGGGGCCAGGGCTATTATGGCTACACCTTC
abundance: .; v_gene: TRBV7-9; d_gene: .; j_gene: TRBJ2-1; CDR3aa: CASSFPRTIAAYNEQFF; CDR3nt: TGTGCCAGCAGCTTCCCAAGGACTATTGCAGCTTACAATGAGCAGTTCTTC
abundance: .; v_gene: TRBV6-1; d_gene: .; j_gene: TRBJ1-1; CDR3aa: CASSELPPNTEAFF; CDR3nt: TGTGCCAGCAGTGAATTGCCCCCTAACACTGAAGCTTTCTTT
abundance: .; v_gene: TRBV28; d_gene: .; j_gene: TRBJ1-3; CDR3aa: CASRPFWYEGNTIYF; CDR3nt: TGTGCCAGCAGACCGTTCTGGTACGAAGGAAACACCATATATTTT
abundance: few; v_gene: TRBV9; d_gene: .; j_gene: TRBJ1-5; CDR3aa: CASSVDGADQPQHF; CDR3nt: TGTGCCAGCAGCGTAGACGGGGCCGATCAGCCCCAGCATTTT
abundance: .; v_gene: TRBV5-1; d_gene: TRBD1; j_gene: TRBJ2-1; CDR3aa: CASSLGPIGTAYNEQFF; CDR3nt: TGCGCCAGCAGCTTGGGTCCGATTGGGACAGCCTACAATGAGCAGTTCTTC
abundance: .; v_gene: TRBV10-1; d_gene: .; j_gene: TRBJ2-1; CDR3aa: CASSEARANYNEQFF; CDR3nt: TGCGCCAGCAGTGAAGCGCGGGCAAATTACAATGAGCAGTTCTTC
abundance: once; v_gene: TRBV7-2; d_gene: TRBD1; j_gene: TRBJ2-7; CDR3aa: CASSFQTGPYEQYF; CDR3nt: TGTGCCAGCAGCTTCCAGACAGGGCCCTACGAGCAGTACTTC
abundance: .; v_gene: TRBV10-3; d_gene: TRBD1; j_gene: TRBJ2-7; CDR3aa: CAIRSDRVRSYEQYF; CDR3nt: TGTGCCATCAGATCGGACAGGGTACGCTCCTACGAGCAGTACTTC
abundance: .; v_gene: TRBV5-4; d_gene: TRBD1; j_gene: TRBJ1-2; CDR3aa: CASSRTEGGWSYGYTF; CDR3nt: TGTGCCAGCAGCCGCACTGAAGGGGGCTGGAGCTATGGCTACACCTTC
abundance: .; v_gene: TRBV19; d_gene: .; j_gene: TRBJ2-1; CDR3aa: CASTPVGAGWDEQFF; CDR3nt: TGTGCCAGTACCCCAGTGGGAGCCGGTTGGGATGAGCAGTTCTTC
abundance: .; v_gene: TRBV11-2; d_gene: .; j_gene: TRBJ2-1; CDR3aa: CASSSPGTERNEQFF; CDR3nt: TGTGCCAGCAGCTCCCCCGGGACTGAGCGAAATGAGCAGTTCTTC
abundance: once; v_gene: TRBV18; d_gene: TRBD2; j_gene: TRBJ2-1; CDR3aa: CASSPALREASGNEQFF; CDR3nt: TGTGCCAGCTCACCCGCGCTACGGGAGGCCTCGGGGAATGAGCAGTTCTTC
abundance: .; v_gene: TRBV6-1; d_gene: .; j_gene: TRBJ1-3; CDR3aa: CASSEAGGPGNTIYF; CDR3nt: TGTGCCAGCAGTGAAGCGGGAGGACCTGGAAACACCATATATTTT
abundance: .; v_gene: TRBV5-1; d_gene: TRBD2; j_gene: TRBJ2-3; CDR3aa: CASSLPAGGSTDTQYF; CDR3nt: TGCGCCAGCAGCTTGCCAGCGGGGGGGAGCACAGATACGCAGTATTTT
abundance: .; v_gene: TRBV28; d_gene: .; j_gene: TRBJ1-4; CDR3aa: CASSVPRATNEKLFF; CDR3nt: TGTGCCAGCAGTGTTCCCCGTGCAACTAATGAAAAACTGTTTTTT
abundance: .; v_gene: TRBV19; d_gene: TRBD1; j_gene: TRBJ2-3; CDR3aa: CASSPGQGVDTQYF; CDR3nt: TGTGCCAGTAGTCCGGGACAGGGTGTAGATACGCAGTATTTT
abundance: .; v_gene: TRBV10-3; d_gene: TRBD2; j_gene: TRBJ2-7; CDR3aa: CAISESGRAAWYEQYF; CDR3nt: TGTGCCATCAGTGAGTCTGGGAGGGCCGCCTGGTACGAGCAGTACTTC
abundance: .; v_gene: TRBV4-2; d_gene: TRBD1; j_gene: TRBJ1-2; CDR3aa: CASSQAQGAFYGYTF; CDR3nt: TGTGCCAGCAGCCAAGCGCAGGGGGCTTTCTATGGCTACACCTTC
abundance: .; v_gene: TRBV18; d_gene: TRBD2; j_gene: TRBJ2-1; CDR3aa: CASSESIAGGPIGEQFF; CDR3nt: TGTGCCAGCTCAGAGAGCATAGCGGGAGGCCCCATTGGTGAGCAGTTCTTC
abundance: .; v_gene: TRBV25-1; d_gene: .; j_gene: TRBJ2-1; CDR3aa: CASSAPGMGHNEQFF; CDR3nt: TGTGCCAGCAGTGCCCCCGGGATGGGCCACAATGAGCAGTTCTTC
abundance: .; v_gene: TRBV18; d_gene: .; j_gene: TRBJ1-1; CDR3aa: CASSPPGGRANTEAFF; CDR3nt: TGTGCCAGCTCACCACCGGGGGGCAGAGCGAACACTGAAGCTTTCTTT
abundance: .; v_gene: TRBV5-1; d_gene: .; j_gene: TRBJ2-6; CDR3aa: CASGRGAGANVLTF; CDR3nt: TGCGCCAGCGGCAGGGGAGCTGGGGCCAACGTCCTGACTTTC
abundance: .; v_gene: TRBV15; d_gene: .; j_gene: TRBJ2-7; CDR3aa: CATSKTGYEQYF; CDR3nt: TGTGCCACCAGCAAAACAGGGTACGAGCAGTACTTC
abundance: .; v_gene: TRBV27; d_gene: TRBD1; j_gene: TRBJ1-1; CDR3aa: CASASDRGYNTEAFF; CDR3nt: TGTGCCAGCGCATCGGACAGGGGTTATAACACTGAAGCTTTCTTT
abundance: .; v_gene: TRBV7-6; d_gene: .; j_gene: TRBJ1-4; CDR3aa: CASSLGTTTNEKLFF; CDR3nt: TGTGCCAGCAGCTTAGGTACAACAACTAATGAAAAACTGTTTTTT
abundance: once; v_gene: TRBV5-1; d_gene: .; j_gene: TRBJ2-2; CDR3aa: CASSLGTGNTGELFF; CDR3nt: TGCGCCAGCAGCTTGGGTACGGGGAATACCGGGGAGCTGTTTTTT
abundance: .; v_gene: TRBV5-1; d_gene: .; j_gene: TRBJ2-1; CDR3aa: CASSLGDGPYNEQFF; CDR3nt: TGCGCCAGCAGCTTGGGAGACGGTCCGTACAATGAGCAGTTCTTC
abundance: .; v_gene: TRBV5-1; d_gene: .; j_gene: TRBJ2-1; CDR3aa: CASSLGQPAYNEQFF; CDR3nt: TGCGCCAGCAGCTTGGGACAGCCAGCCTACAATGAGCAGTTCTTC